One and the same sample provided the 4 T cell receptor beta chains below, sequenced in a study of blood T cells in healthy people across ages. A second about 6 to 12 cycle PCR used barcoded and J-beta primers. A single record per CDR3 protein comes from TCRdb applying MiXCR to the 5' RACE reads. This table holds roughly 790,000 distinct CDR3 sequences, roughly 43% found once. The sequencing input was blood. The origin of the receptors is a woman aged 55-69 years in good health.

V usage is TRBV27 and J usage is TRBJ2-7, with 11 bases lining up with TRBD1. The germline CDR1 and CDR2 sequences are MNHEY and SMNVEV (reference sequence). The CDR3 is 18 residues long. Unmatched junction bases numbered 12, after V lost 3 bases and J lost 2 bases. In nucleotides, the CDR3 is TGTGCCAGCAGTTTTAGAACCCTTATGGGACAGGGGGCCTACGAGCAGTACTTC. Translating gives CASSFRTLMGQGAYEQYF.

This clonotype was detected a few times. This chain links TRBV5-1 with TRBJ2-5; D is unclear. Germline-derived CDR1 and CDR2 are SGHRS and YFSETQ. The V gene lost 4 bases and the J gene lost 2 bases, with 12 bases spanning the gap. The CDR3 covers 14 residues. The CDR3 loop reads CASSPLGHQETQYF. The CDR3 coding sequence is TGCGCCAGCAGCCCCCTCGGGCATCAAGAGACCCAGTACTTC.

This chain uses TRBV20-1 with TRBJ2-5; 8 bases agree with TRBD2. Trimming took 3 bases from V and 5 from J; bases not matched to a gene: 5. CDR3 length: 13 residues. The V gene's germline CDR1 is DFQATT and CDR2 SNEGSKA (reference sequence). The CDR3: CSASTGGLETQYF. The DNA of the CDR3 is TGCAGTGCTAGTACGGGGGGGTTGGAGACCCAGTACTTC.

The table lists this clonotype with many counts. The chain links TRBV6-5 to TRBJ2-3, with 7 nucleotides matching TRBD2. With V trimmed by 0 bases and J by 1 base, 10 bases remained unmatched. This CDR3 contains 18 residues. Germline CDR1 and CDR2: MNHEY and SVGAGI. The CDR3 DNA follows: TGTGCCAGCAGTTACTCGATTCGCGGGAGCTCGGGCACAGATACGCAGTATTTT. It translates to CASSYSIRGSSGTDTQYF.